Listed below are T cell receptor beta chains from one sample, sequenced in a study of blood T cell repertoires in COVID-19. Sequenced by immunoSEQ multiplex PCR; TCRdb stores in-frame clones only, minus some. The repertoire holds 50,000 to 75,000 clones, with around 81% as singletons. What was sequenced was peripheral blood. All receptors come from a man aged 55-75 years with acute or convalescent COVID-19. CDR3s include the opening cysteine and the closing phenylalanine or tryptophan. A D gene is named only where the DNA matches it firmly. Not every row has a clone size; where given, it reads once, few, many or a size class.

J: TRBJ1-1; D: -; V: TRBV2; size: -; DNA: TGTGCCAGCAGTGGGGGGATAGGACTAATAGGGACTGAAGCTTTCTTT; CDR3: CASSGGIGLIGTEAFF
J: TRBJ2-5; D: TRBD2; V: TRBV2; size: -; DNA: TGTGCCAGCAGTGAAGAGGGACTAGCGGGGGGGTTGGAGGAGACCCAGTACTTC; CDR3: CASSEEGLAGGLEETQYF
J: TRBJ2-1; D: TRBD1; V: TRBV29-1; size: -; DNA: TGCAGCGCGGACAGGGGTCACAATGAGCAGTTCTTC; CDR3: CSADRGHNEQFF
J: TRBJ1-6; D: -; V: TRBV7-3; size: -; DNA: TGTGCCAGCAGCTTAGACAGTGTTAATTCACCCCTCCACTTT; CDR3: CASSLDSVNSPLHF
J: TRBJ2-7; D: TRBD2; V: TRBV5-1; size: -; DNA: TGCGCCAGCAGCCCGGGACTAGCGGGGGGCTATTCGACCTACGAGCAGTACTTC; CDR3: CASSPGLAGGYSTYEQYF
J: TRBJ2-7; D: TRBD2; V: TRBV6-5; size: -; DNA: TGTGCCAGCAGTCTAGCGGGGGGGCTATCCGGCGAGCAGTACTTC; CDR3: CASSLAGGLSGEQYF
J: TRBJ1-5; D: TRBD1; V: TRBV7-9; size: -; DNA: TGTGCCAGTGGGACAGGGGGCAATCAGCCCCAGCATTTT; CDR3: CASGTGGNQPQHF
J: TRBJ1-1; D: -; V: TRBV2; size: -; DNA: TGTGCCAGCAGTGAAGCGGCTTCGTTCTCACAAGCTTTCTTT; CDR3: CASSEAASFSQAFF
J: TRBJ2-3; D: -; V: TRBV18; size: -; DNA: TGTGCCAGCTCACCTAGAGTATTGGATACGCAGTATTTT; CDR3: CASSPRVLDTQYF
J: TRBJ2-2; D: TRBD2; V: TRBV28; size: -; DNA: TGTGCCAGCAAGGCTAGCGGGGGGGCCGGGGAGCTGTTTTTT; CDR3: CASKASGGAGELFF
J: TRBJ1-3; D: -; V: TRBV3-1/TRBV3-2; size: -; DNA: TGTGCCAGCAGCCAAGAAATCGGGACACCAGTCTCTGGAAACACCATATATTTT; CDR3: CASSQEIGTPVSGNTIYF
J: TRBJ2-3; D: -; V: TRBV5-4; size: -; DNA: TGTGCCAGCAGCCGCCGGGGGGCGGGGACAGATACGCAGTATTTT; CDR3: CASSRRGAGTDTQYF
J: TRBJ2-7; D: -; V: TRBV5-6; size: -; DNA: TGTGCCAGCAGCCATGCAGGGCCCAACGAGCAGTACTTC; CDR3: CASSHAGPNEQYF
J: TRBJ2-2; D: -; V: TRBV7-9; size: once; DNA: TGTGCCAGCAGCCAATCCCGACAGCCAAACACCGGGGAGCTGTTTTTT; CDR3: CASSQSRQPNTGELFF
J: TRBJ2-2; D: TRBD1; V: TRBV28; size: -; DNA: TGTGCCAGCAGGCCCGGACAGGGGAACACCGGGGAGCTGTTTTTT; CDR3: CASRPGQGNTGELFF
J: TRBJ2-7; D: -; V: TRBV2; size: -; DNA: TGTGCCAGCAGTGCCGAGGCCCCGAATTCTTACGAGCAGTACTTC; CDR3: CASSAEAPNSYEQYF
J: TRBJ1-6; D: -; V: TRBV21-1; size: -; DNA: TGTGCCAGCAGCACACAGCCCGGACAGGAGGACTCCTATAATTCACCCCTCCACTTT; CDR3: CASSTQPGQEDSYNSPLHF